This entry features one TCR beta chain sequence. As for time point: after dendritic cell vaccination, including at tumor progression/relapse. The CDR3 extends over 14 amino acids. V lost 4 bases and J lost 4, with 13 bases in between. Germline CDR1 is LNHDA and CDR2 is SQIVND (reference sequence). The record originates from a study of glioma-infiltrating T cells after dendritic cell vaccination. The repertoire was sequenced with immunoSEQ multiplex PCR; TCRdb's copy has only in-frame clones and lacks some. The sample yields about 87,000 clones, roughly 80% seen once. The J gene is TRBJ1-1, the V gene TRBV19, with a tentative D call TRBD1 (6 bases). The TCR comes from a human donor with glioblastoma. The sequencing here drew on blood, taken after dendritic cell vaccination. This CDR3 reads CASSRETGSTEAFF. CDR3 bases: TGTGCCAGTAGTAGGGAAACAGGGAGCACTGAAGCTTTCTTT.